This T cell receptor beta chain was found in a study of T cell responses to AZD1222 COVID-19 vaccine (dated by TCRdb to about 2021). Describing the broader study: A total of 230 to 250 trial participants underwent TCR sequencing, of whom 200 to 220 received two doses of AZD1222 and some 26 received two doses of the MenACWY control vaccine. Trial participants were enrolled by age into 18-55, 56-69 and 70-plus year subgroups, with around 140, 26 and 57 TCR-sequenced participants respectively. Beyond this particular receptor, the publication reports: The vaccine-associated CD4 TCRs covered the entire spike protein, and the dominant responses fell in regions 160-218 and 743-854. Conclusions about previously exposed vaccinees are limited because only a handful of AZD1222 recipients were SARS-CoV-2 seropositive at baseline. Participants were mostly white British, with more females than males. The authors suggested clonal diversity may have been underestimated. Spike-specific TCR breadth and depth rose significantly after two AZD1222 doses compared with day 0 and with MenACWY recipients. No day 14 peak-response samples were available, so repertoires were characterized only after the peak T cell response. In the small 56-69-year group, the increase in depth fell short of significance, most likely because of low power. Reportedly, close to half of the unique spike-specific TCRs recognized epitopes lying outside the regions that are mutated in the B.1.351 and B.1.1.7 variants.

According to the study, the label for this sample's time point signals: about 28 days (+/-7) after the second vaccine dose. Because spike-specific TCR depth and breadth did not differ between the two schedules, AZD1222 recipients who got a second dose at roughly 4 weeks were pooled with those who got a second dose at roughly 12 weeks. Samples from vaccinated people were obtained from the UK trials COV001 and COV002, which included a single-blind randomized controlled phase 2/3 trial of AZD1222 (ChAdOx1 nCoV-19) in healthy adults. For TCRbeta chain sequencing, PBMC samples from trial participants were taken at day 0 and at day 28 after the second dose. Including cysteine and phenylalanine, the CDR3 has 15 amino acids. Of all the DNA, just the CDR3 is kept, 45 bases in frame from base 1. The germline V gene gives CDR1 as MNHEY and CDR2 as SVGAGI. The V and J ends are trimmed by 1 base and 2 bases, leaving 11 bases between them.

About this clone itself: The target of this receptor is not known. Base qualities are not recorded, but no much larger clone differs from it by a single base.

The CDR3 regions of human TCRbeta chains were analyzed by immunosequencing. In the paper's pipeline: TCRs in the repertoires were matched against a reference library of SARS-CoV-2-specific TCRs that had been generated with the MIRA antigen-specificity platform. Breadth meant the fraction of unique TCRs that were SARS-CoV-2-associated, whereas depth meant the fraction of total T cells that were SARS-CoV-2-associated. Using the MIRA data, each spike-specific TCR was assigned both to the spike region to which the TCR was reactive and to a CD4 or CD8 class. Log10-transformed breadth and depth values were compared by one-way ANOVA with Sidak's multiple comparisons tests. What TCRdb holds here is the immuneACCESS table cut down to in-frame rearrangements. Part of the clones is not present; checked against another copy, under half of the missing clones reflect an unresolved V gene, and the others are unexplained. V and J calls and clone size are copied from that table; D and trimming were computed from the DNA. This sample comprises approximately 77,000 clones, roughly nine tenths of them detected only once. Roughly 5.1% of the sample is held by the ten biggest clonotypes.

This receptor was obtained from an adult who received the AZD1222 COVID-19 vaccine. The rearrangement joined TRBV6-5 to TRBJ1-1, and perhaps TRBD1 as D gene, on 5 matching bases. Material: peripheral blood, obtained 28 days after the second AZD1222 dose. CDR3 sequence: CASSYYSTANTEAFF. The nucleotides read TGTGCCAGCAGTTACTACTCGACAGCTAACACTGAAGCTTTCTTT.